The rows below give T cell receptor beta chains drawn from one sample of a study of cytomegalovirus exposure and HLA in healthy donors. Here immunoSEQ multiplex PCR was the method, and the copy in TCRdb shows in-frame clones only, minus some. The table shows approximately 130,000 clones, with roughly 8.6% occurring only once. Sequencing used PBMCs. These receptors were obtained from a woman aged 40 to 49 in good health and CMV-seropositive. Each CDR3 is given without its conserved first and last residue.

CDR3 protein: ASSLVGGDNEQF
J gene: TRBJ2-1
V gene: TRBV5-1

CDR3 protein: ASSRTGASGQPQH
J gene: TRBJ1-5
V gene: TRBV2

CDR3 protein: ASSVQGTGTYEQY
J gene: TRBJ2-7
V gene: TRBV9

CDR3 protein: ASGLPGVNEQF
J gene: TRBJ2-1
V gene: TRBV12-5

CDR3 protein: ASSQPVQETQY
J gene: TRBJ2-5
V gene: TRBV7-8

CDR3 protein: ASSEGTSGANEQF
J gene: TRBJ2-1
V gene: TRBV6-1

CDR3 protein: ATRRGPNYGYT
J gene: TRBJ1-2
V gene: TRBV27

CDR3 protein: ASSLPAGGRSTDTQY
J gene: TRBJ2-3
V gene: TRBV28

CDR3 protein: AISSDSRYGYT
J gene: TRBJ1-2
V gene: TRBV10-3

CDR3 protein: ASTRGGQETQY
J gene: TRBJ2-5
V gene: TRBV6-6

CDR3 protein: ASSTGQRGSSPLH
J gene: TRBJ1-6
V gene: TRBV5-1

CDR3 protein: ASSPQEVVRPGDTQY
J gene: TRBJ2-3
V gene: TRBV4-1

CDR3 protein: ASSLAGFTYEQY
J gene: TRBJ2-7
V gene: TRBV7-8

CDR3 protein: ASSPDRGPDQPQH
J gene: TRBJ1-5
V gene: TRBV2

CDR3 protein: ASSLWDKSNSPLH
J gene: TRBJ1-6
V gene: TRBV5-1

CDR3 protein: ASTLTGSAKNIQY
J gene: TRBJ2-4
V gene: TRBV19

CDR3 protein: ASSLPGAISNSPLH
J gene: TRBJ1-6
V gene: TRBV5-6

CDR3 protein: ASSLVRQGVAF
J gene: TRBJ1-1
V gene: TRBV11-2

CDR3 protein: ASSVDPLSRGEAF
J gene: TRBJ1-1
V gene: TRBV9

CDR3 protein: ASSELLGQGTKGTEAF
J gene: TRBJ1-1
V gene: TRBV2

CDR3 protein: ASTLLTGGTTGYT
J gene: TRBJ1-2
V gene: TRBV10-2

CDR3 protein: ASSNGTGWEKLF
J gene: TRBJ1-4
V gene: TRBV5-1

CDR3 protein: ASSQDRGLADTQY
J gene: TRBJ2-3
V gene: TRBV13

CDR3 protein: ATSRDGASTGTQY
J gene: TRBJ2-5
V gene: TRBV15

CDR3 protein: SVAGSNQPQH
J gene: TRBJ1-5
V gene: TRBV29-1

CDR3 protein: ASSFPGGEQY
J gene: TRBJ2-7
V gene: TRBV11-2

CDR3 protein: ASSEGVSGVPYNEQF
J gene: TRBJ2-1
V gene: TRBV6-1

CDR3 protein: ASSFQGSNEQF
J gene: TRBJ2-1
V gene: TRBV7-3

CDR3 protein: ASSRGQGQNYGYT
J gene: TRBJ1-2
V gene: TRBV2

CDR3 protein: AWSFTYEQY
J gene: TRBJ2-7
V gene: TRBV30

CDR3 protein: ASRRVTGADTQY
J gene: TRBJ2-3
V gene: TRBV2

CDR3 protein: ASNQGQGSNEKLF
J gene: TRBJ1-4
V gene: TRBV5-8

CDR3 protein: ASSPRQGTGSEAF
J gene: TRBJ1-1
V gene: TRBV27